This entry concerns a single T cell receptor (beta chain). This entry belongs to a study of blood T cell repertoires in COVID-19. Study information: T cells, B-cell-depleted T cells, or PBMCs provided the cDNA or gDNA that served as material.

Germline V gene data show CDR1 as SGHAT and CDR2 as FQDESV (reference sequence). The V and J ends lost 1 base and 4 bases respectively, with 10 bases between them. The CDR3 is 15 amino acids. Sequenced by immunoSEQ multiplex PCR; TCRdb stores in-frame clones only, minus some. The table lists approximately 250,000 clones, about 89% of them singletons. This chain links TRBV11-1 with TRBJ2-2, with TRBD2 as a possible D gene (5 bases). The TCR was taken from a man aged 35 to 55 with active or convalescent COVID-19. Sequenced: peripheral blood. The CDR3 DNA follows: TGTGCCAGCAGCTTAGGAGGGCCCGGCACCGGGGAGCTGTTTTTT. Amino acids: CASSLGGPGTGELFF.